Each of the 25 T cell receptor beta chains below was sequenced from the same sample in a study of cytomegalovirus exposure and HLA in healthy donors. PCR amplification relied on 60 Vbeta primers (plus 13 Jbeta primers). Some clones are missing from TCRdb's copy, which holds only in-frame ones; the method was immunoSEQ multiplex PCR. The sample yields 90,000 to 100,000 clones, of which the top ten take up around 3.4%. Input material: PBMCs. The receptor source for this set is a woman in her 30s in good health and CMV-seronegative.

The chain combines TRBV19 with TRBJ2-1, with a tentative D call TRBD2 (7 bases). V was pared by 8 bases and J by 3 bases, with 17 bases between. The length of the CDR3 is 15 residues. Looked up from germline, CDR1 is LNHDA and CDR2 is SQIVND (reference sequence). CDR3 residues: CASSLQGGVYNEQFF. In nucleotides, the CDR3 is TGTGCCAGTTCGCTTCAAGGGGGGGTCTACAATGAGCAGTTCTTC.

The chain links TRBV4-1 to TRBJ2-2, with D perhaps TRBD2 (7 bases). V lost 2 bases to trimming and J lost 7 bases, with 20 bases between them. CDR1 is MGHRA and CDR2 is YSYEKL in the germline V gene. CDR3 size: 17 residues. Here the CDR3 reads CASSQNRGGARNGELFF. The CDR3 nucleotides are TGCGCCAGCAGCCAAAATAGGGGGGGGGCCCGGAACGGGGAGCTGTTTTTT.

The V and J genes are TRBV7-2 and TRBJ2-7; TRBD2 aligns across 11 bases. J was trimmed by 2 bases and V by 0 bases; bases with no gene match: 0. Germline V CDR1 and CDR2: SGHTA, FQGNSA. The CDR3 consists of 15 residues. The CDR3 here is CASSLASGGAYEQYF. DNA of the CDR3: TGTGCCAGCAGCTTAGCTAGCGGGGGGGCCTACGAGCAGTACTTC.

This sequence joins TRBV29-1 and TRBJ2-1, with 11 nucleotides matching TRBD1. V lost 4 bases and J lost 8; bases outside the gene matches: 7. The germline V gene encodes CDR1 SQVTM and CDR2 ANQGSEA. The CDR3 is 14 residues long. The CDR3 nucleotides read TGCAGCGTTGGCGGGACAGGGGGGATCGATGAGCAGTTCTTC. It yields the protein CSVGGTGGIDEQFF.

The chain joins TRBV11-2 to TRBJ2-7, with TRBD2 matching 8 bases. V lost 4 bases to trimming and J lost 2 bases; unmatched junction nucleotides: 10. Per germline, CDR1 SGHAT and CDR2 FQNNGV. The CDR3 consists of 16 residues. The CDR3 protein is CASSWGGGTATYEQYF. Here the CDR3 DNA reads TGTGCCAGCAGCTGGGGCGGGGGGACCGCGACCTACGAGCAGTACTTC.

The gene calls are TRBV29-1 and TRBJ1-2; D unclear. The CDR3 totals 14 residues. The germline gives CDR1 SQVTM, CDR2 ANQGSEA. Trimming cost V 2 bases and J 0 bases, with 10 bases left between them. The DNA for the CDR3 is TGCAGCGTTGAATCGGAGTTAGCTAACTATGGCTACACCTTC. Protein product: CSVESELANYGYTF.

This sequence joins TRBV9 and TRBJ2-5; weak D call: TRBD2 (6 bases). V was clipped by 0 bases and J by 11 bases, with 17 bases between them. The length of the CDR3 is 14 residues. Looked up from germline, CDR1 is SGDLS and CDR2 is YYNGEE. In DNA form, the CDR3 reads TGTGCCAGCAGCGTAGAGAGGGGAACGGGGGAGCAGTACTTC. Amino acids: CASSVERGTGEQYF.

This chain joins TRBV27 and TRBJ2-5; 12 bases match TRBD2. Germline values: CDR1 MNHEY, CDR2 SMNVEV (reference sequence). The V and J ends lost 5 bases and 4 bases, in that order; junction bases with no gene match: 14. There are 18 residues in the CDR3. This CDR3 is CASSPHPLAGGSVETQYF. CDR3 in DNA: TGTGCCAGCAGTCCCCACCCGCTAGCGGGGGGGTCTGTAGAGACCCAGTACTTC.

The chain has TRBV28 and TRBJ2-2; 8 nucleotides align to TRBD2. The junction had 8 bases not matched to a gene; V was cut back by 7 bases and J by 4 bases. Germline loops: CDR1 MDHEN, CDR2 SYDVKM. CDR3 length: 15 residues. The CDR3 DNA follows: TGTGCCAGCACGACCCGGGGGGGCCCCACCGGGGAGCTGTTTTTT. Protein product: CASTTRGGPTGELFF.

The chain uses TRBV7-2 and TRBJ2-7, with 9 nucleotides matching TRBD2. The CDR3 totals 14 residues. The trim removed 3 bases at V and 4 bases at J, leaving 4 bases unmatched. From germline, CDR1 is SGHTA and CDR2 FQGNSA. Written as DNA, the CDR3 is TGTGCCAGCAGCTTCCCTAGCGGGGATTACGAGCAGTACTTC. It specifies CASSFPSGDYEQYF.

V is TRBV14 and J is TRBJ1-1; D is perhaps TRBD1 (6 bases). This CDR3 is 14 amino acids long. Per germline, CDR1 SGHDN and CDR2 FVKESK. Trimming removed 4 bases at V and 1 base at J, with 10 bases between. The CDR3 protein is CASSPAGANTEAFF. CDR3 nucleotide sequence: TGTGCCAGCAGCCCAGCGGGGGCGAACACTGAAGCTTTCTTT.

V and J are TRBV28 and TRBJ2-2, with TRBD2 matching over 8 bases. Germline-derived CDR1 and CDR2 are MDHEN and SYDVKM. Trimming cost V 1 base and J 6 bases; bases outside gene matches: 4. This CDR3 is built from 15 residues. CDR3 loop: CASSLSGGGSGELFF. In DNA form, the CDR3 reads TGTGCCAGCAGTTTATCCGGGGGGGGATCCGGGGAGCTGTTTTTT.

The chain combines TRBV5-1 with TRBJ2-1; TRBD2 might be the D (6 bases). The V gene lost 6 bases and the J gene lost 6 bases, with 19 bases spanning the gap. Germline V gene data show CDR1 as SGHRS and CDR2 as YFSETQ. This CDR3 spans 15 amino acids. In DNA form, the CDR3 reads TGCGCCAGCAACCTCGGGAGCACAGCTACCAATGAGCAGTTCTTC. This translates into CASNLGSTATNEQFF.

CDR3 region: CASSPWSREYYNEQFF. Here the CDR3 DNA reads TGTGCCAGCAGTCCCTGGAGTCGGGAGTACTACAATGAGCAGTTCTTC. The rearrangement uses TRBV6-6 and TRBJ2-1, with a weak D call TRBD2 (6 bases). V lost 5 bases and J lost 3, with 17 bases in between. Germline V lookup: CDR1 MNHNY, CDR2 SVGAGI (reference sequence). There are 16 residues in the CDR3.

The V and J genes are TRBV27 and TRBJ2-7, with 8 bases aligning to TRBD2. This CDR3 has 14 residues. Trimming took 5 bases from V and 3 from J; bases not matched to a gene: 6. Germline CDR1 reads MNHEY; CDR2 reads SMNVEV (reference sequence). The CDR3 region has the DNA TGTGCCAGCAGTCCCCATAGCGGGAACTACGAGCAGTACTTC. Translating it yields CASSPHSGNYEQYF.

The rearrangement uses TRBV28 and TRBJ2-7, with D unclear. The V gene's germline CDR1 is MDHEN and CDR2 SYDVKM. The CDR3 has 14 residues. Trimming removed 5 bases from V and 9 bases from J, with 20 bases in between. This CDR3 is CASSRPSRFRGQYF. In DNA, the CDR3 is TGTGCCAGCAGTCGCCCCAGTAGATTCCGAGGGCAGTACTTC.

The chain combines TRBV14 with TRBJ2-3; 7 bases map to TRBD2. The length of the CDR3 is 18 residues. Trimming took 1 base from V and 0 from J; bases not matched to a gene: 10. Germline V gene lookup returns CDR1 SGHDN and CDR2 FVKESK. The DNA of the CDR3 is TGTGCCAGCAGCCAAGGAGCAGGGAGGGAGACTAGCACAGATACGCAGTATTTT. This translates into CASSQGAGRETSTDTQYF.

The rearrangement links TRBV13 to TRBJ2-7, with TRBD2 matching 14 bases. Trimming cost V 3 bases and J 1 base; bases outside gene matches: 11. In germline, CDR1 is PRHDT, CDR2 FYEKMQ (reference sequence). This CDR3 is 19 amino acids long. As DNA, the CDR3 is TGTGCCAGCAGCTTCACTCTGACTAGCGGGGGGGCCCAATCCTACGAGCAGTACTTC. The encoded protein is CASSFTLTSGGAQSYEQYF. Together with reference TRBV13 and TRBJ2-7, the CDR3 gives the full variable domain: AAGVIQSPRHLIKEKRETATLKCYPIPRHDTVYWYQQGPGQDPQFLISFYEKMQSDKGSIPDRFSAQQFSDYHSELNMSSLELGDSALYFCASSFTLTSGGAQSYEQYFGPGTRLTVT.

The chain links TRBV9 to TRBJ1-1; D call uncertain. The CDR3 contains 13 residues. The V end lost 0 bases, the J end lost 4 bases, and 7 bases lay between the germline ends. The germline V gene has CDR1 SGDLS and CDR2 YYNGEE. The CDR3 DNA follows: TGTGCCAGCAGCGTAGACCAGGCCACTGAAGCTTTCTTT. Its translation: CASSVDQATEAFF.

The chain is built from TRBV5-1 and TRBJ1-3; TRBD1 might be the D (6 bases). V lost 4 bases and J 1 base, leaving 9 bases between the germline ends. This CDR3 contains 14 residues. Germline CDR1 is SGHRS and CDR2 is YFSETQ. The CDR3 here is CASSLQGSGNTIYF. Written as DNA, the CDR3 is TGCGCCAGCAGCCTACAGGGATCTGGAAACACCATATATTTT. The whole variable domain, filled in from reference TRBV5-1 and TRBJ1-3, reads KAGVTQTPRYLIKTRGQQVTLSCSPISGHRSVSWYQQTPGQGLQFLFEYFSETQRNKGNFPGRFSGRQFSNSRSEMNVSTLELGDSALYLCASSLQGSGNTIYFGEGSWLTVV.

The rearrangement joins TRBV7-9 to TRBJ1-4, with D tentatively TRBD1 (6 bases). This CDR3 is built from 14 residues. Germline V lookup: CDR1 SEHNR, CDR2 FQNEAQ (reference sequence). V shed 5 bases and J shed 5 bases, with 12 bases lying between them. The chain's CDR3 is CASSRGQLNEKLFF. CDR3 DNA sequence: TGTGCCAGCAGCCGTGGACAGCTGAATGAAAAACTGTTTTTT.

The J gene is TRBJ2-7, the V gene TRBV30, with TRBD1 matching 8 bases. With V trimmed by 3 bases and J by 2 bases, 15 bases remained unmatched. The CDR3 runs to 17 residues. Germline lookup yields CDR1 GTSNPN and CDR2 SVGIG (reference sequence). The CDR3 nucleotides are TGTGCCTGGAGCACTATCAGGGGGCGCCAAAACCCCTACGAGCAGTACTTC. This codes for CAWSTIRGRQNPYEQYF.

Worth noting for this clone: This sample includes further DNA sequences coding for the same CDR3. The V call is TRBV27, the J call TRBJ2-2; 8 positions agree with TRBD1. V shed 7 bases and J 4 bases; nucleotides not matched to a gene: 11. This CDR3 is 16 amino acids long. In germline, CDR1 is MNHEY, CDR2 SMNVEV (reference sequence). The CDR3 DNA sequence: TGTGCCAGCAAGGGGCCAGGACAGGGTGGCACCGGGGAGCTGTTTTTT. Translated: CASKGPGQGGTGELFF.

The chain uses TRBV28 and TRBJ2-3; TRBD2 agrees at 10 bases. Per the germline V gene, CDR1 is MDHEN and CDR2 is SYDVKM. This CDR3 contains 15 residues. The ends lost 6 bases at V and 1 base at J; junction bases unmatched: 4. This CDR3 reads CASSHLAGGTDTQYF. The CDR3 DNA reads as TGTGCCAGCAGCCACCTAGCGGGGGGCACAGATACGCAGTATTTT.

This chain uses TRBV18 with TRBJ2-1; a possible D gene is TRBD1 (5 bases). CDR1 KGHSH and CDR2 LQKENI come from the germline V gene. V was clipped by 2 bases and J by 8 bases, with 16 bases between them. The CDR3 has 15 residues. The DNA of the CDR3 is TGTGCCAGCTCACCAGAGCGTCAAGGGGTGGATGAGCAGTTCTTC. Translating it yields CASSPERQGVDEQFF.